This TCR beta chain was sequenced during a study of shared clonotypes between healthy human individuals. Study-wide findings and caveats: Sharing across a few donors was seen in roughly 5.2% of naive CD4 clonotypes.

TCRdb keeps only in-frame clones here, not all; method: immunoSEQ multiplex PCR. The table shows roughly 680,000 clones, with 55% to 80% occurring only once. This CDR3 is 15 amino acids long. Trimming pared 8 bases from V and 0 bases from J, leaving 17 bases between. Germline assignment: CDR1 MNHEY and CDR2 SMNVEV (reference sequence). In regard to this clone: The antigen remains undetermined.

Input material: memory CD4+ T cells sorted from blood. Indicated subset: CD45RA-negative fraction. The chain recombines TRBV27 with TRBJ2-7; D possibly matches TRBD1 or TRBD2 (6 bases each). This sequence was found in a woman aged 25 to 39 in good health. DNA for the CDR3: TGTGCCAGCCGTCTGAGGGGGGCTAGCTCCTACGAGCAGTACTTC. This gives the protein CASRLRGASSYEQYF.